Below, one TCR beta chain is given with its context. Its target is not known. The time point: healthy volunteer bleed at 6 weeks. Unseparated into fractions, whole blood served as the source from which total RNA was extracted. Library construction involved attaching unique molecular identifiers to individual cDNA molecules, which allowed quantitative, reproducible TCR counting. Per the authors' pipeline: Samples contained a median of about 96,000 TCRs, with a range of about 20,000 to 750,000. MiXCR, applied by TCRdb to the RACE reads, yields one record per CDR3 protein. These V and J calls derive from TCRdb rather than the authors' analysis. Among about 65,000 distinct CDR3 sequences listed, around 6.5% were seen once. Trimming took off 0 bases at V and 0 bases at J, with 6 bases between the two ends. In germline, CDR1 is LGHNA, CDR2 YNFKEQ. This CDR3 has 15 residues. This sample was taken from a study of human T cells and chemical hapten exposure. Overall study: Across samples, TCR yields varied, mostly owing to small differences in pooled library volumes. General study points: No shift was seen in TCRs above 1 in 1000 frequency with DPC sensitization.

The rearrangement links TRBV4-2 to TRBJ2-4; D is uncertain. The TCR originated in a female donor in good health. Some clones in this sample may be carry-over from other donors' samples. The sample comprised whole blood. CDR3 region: CASSQEALAKNIQYF. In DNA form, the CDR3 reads TGTGCCAGCAGCCAAGAAGCACTAGCCAAAAACATTCAGTACTTC.